The 27 T cell receptor beta chains given below trace back to one sample, sequenced in a study of blood T cell repertoires in COVID-19. Generated by immunoSEQ multiplex PCR, the TCRdb table keeps only in-frame clones and is missing some. This table holds roughly 230,000 clones, 70% to 90% found once. Input material: peripheral blood. These receptor sequences come from a middle-aged man with acute or convalescent COVID-19.

The V gene is TRBV2, the J gene TRBJ1-6; D ambiguous. The V and J ends lost 6 bases and 9 bases respectively, with 18 bases between them. The germline V gene has CDR1 SNHLY and CDR2 FYNNEI. This CDR3 contains 15 residues. CDR3: CASSAMRRVSSPLHF. The CDR3 nucleotides read TGTGCCAGCAGCGCGATGAGGAGAGTTAGTTCACCCCTCCACTTT.

The CDR3 region is CASSLFTGTGVDTEAFF. For the CDR3, the DNA is TGTGCCAGCAGTTTGTTCACTGGGACAGGGGTGGACACTGAAGCTTTCTTT. V and J are TRBV27 and TRBJ1-1; 10 bases line up with TRBD1. The CDR3 sequence is 17 residues long. From germline, CDR1 is MNHEY and CDR2 SMNVEV (reference sequence). J lost 3 bases, V lost 3 bases, and 10 bases had no gene match.

This clone appeared once. The rearrangement uses TRBV19 and TRBJ1-2; TRBD1 matches 9 bases. This CDR3 region has 14 residues. CDR1 and CDR2 from the germline V gene are LNHDA and SQIVND (reference sequence). Trimming removed 3 bases from V and 4 bases from J; junction bases left unmatched: 3. DNA for the CDR3: TGTGCCAGTAGTATTCCGGGACAGGGCTATGGCTACACCTTC. It codes for CASSIPGQGYGYTF.

This clone was seen a few times. This CDR3 is CASNPNPSFGYGYTF. Written as DNA, the CDR3 is TGTGCCAGCAACCCTAATCCCTCATTTGGCTATGGCTACACCTTC. The gene calls are TRBV28 and TRBJ1-2; the D is unclear. CDR1 and CDR2 (germline): MDHEN, SYDVKM. The CDR3 spans 15 residues. The V end was cut by 7 bases, the J end by 4 bases, with 19 bases between.

This chain joins TRBV2 and TRBJ2-7, with D possibly being TRBD2 (6 bases). The CDR3 has 14 residues. Trimming stripped 8 bases from V and 4 bases from J, with 18 bases between. Looked up from germline, CDR1 is SNHLY and CDR2 is FYNNEI. CDR3 sequence (DNA): TGTGCCAGCGTCCCTGAGGCGGGGTCTTACGAGCAGTACTTC. Amino acid sequence: CASVPEAGSYEQYF.

As concerns this clone: One end of the junction fails to match germline, which may point to a read error. The V call is TRBV5-8, the J call TRBJ2-7; 8 nucleotides align to TRBD2. Germline V CDR1 and CDR2: SGHTS, YDEGEE. The CDR3 contains 15 residues. CDR3 bases: TGTGCCTGCAGCTTCGGGACTAGTCGAGCCTACGAGCAGTACTTC. It specifies CACSFGTSRAYEQYF.

The CDR3 loop reads CASSPWTGGDANEKLFF. Here the CDR3 DNA reads TGTGCCAGCAGCCCCTGGACAGGGGGTGACGCTAATGAAAAACTGTTTTTT. This chain connects TRBV7-9 to TRBJ1-4; TRBD1 matches at 10 bases. This CDR3 comprises 17 residues. With 5 bases clipped from V and 3 bases from J, the junction kept 9 bases outside the gene matches. In germline, CDR1 is SEHNR, CDR2 FQNEAQ (reference sequence).

The chain links TRBV6-5 to TRBJ2-3; 10 bases are a match to TRBD1. The CDR3 has 15 residues. CDR1 and CDR2 from the germline V gene are MNHEY and SVGAGI. The ends lost 6 bases at V and 5 bases at J; junction bases unmatched: 8. CDR3 loop: CASSKGQGRGDTQYF. In nucleotides, the CDR3 is TGTGCCAGCAGCAAGGGACAGGGGCGGGGAGATACGCAGTATTTT.

The rearrangement links TRBV28 to TRBJ1-1; TRBD1 matches 10 bases. The germline V gene encodes CDR1 MDHEN and CDR2 SYDVKM. The trim removed 2 bases at V and 5 bases at J, leaving 5 bases unmatched. This CDR3 is built from 15 residues. CDR3 region: CASSLEGQGWTEAFF. The CDR3 region has the DNA TGTGCCAGCAGTTTAGAGGGACAGGGGTGGACTGAAGCTTTCTTT.

The chain has TRBV30 and TRBJ1-5, with a weak D call TRBD1 (5 bases). Germline values: CDR1 GTSNPN, CDR2 SVGIG (reference sequence). The CDR3 is 15 amino acids. The V end was cut by 0 bases, the J end by 5 bases, with 14 bases between. The CDR3 sequence is CAWSVESIRDQPQHF. In DNA, the CDR3 is TGTGCCTGGAGTGTAGAATCGATCAGGGATCAGCCCCAGCATTTT.

The chain uses TRBV5-1 and TRBJ2-2, with TRBD2 matching over 9 bases. CDR3 size: 15 residues. Germline CDR1 SGHRS, CDR2 YFSETQ. After removal of 5 bases from V and 2 bases from J, the junction contained 4 bases not matched to a gene. For the CDR3, the DNA is TGCGCCAGCAGGTATAGCGGGGGTAACACCGGGGAGCTGTTTTTT. This encodes CASRYSGGNTGELFF.

V gene TRBV7-9 combines with J gene TRBJ1-2, with 7 bases lining up with TRBD1. With V trimmed by 5 bases and J by 2 bases, 8 bases remained unmatched. CDR3 length equals 15 residues. Germline CDR1 SEHNR, CDR2 FQNEAQ (reference sequence). The CDR3 reads CASSPTGTANYGYTF. CDR3 sequence (DNA): TGTGCCAGCAGCCCGACCGGGACAGCCAACTATGGCTACACCTTC.

This rearrangement joins TRBV19 to TRBJ2-2; the D is unclear. The germline V and J ends were trimmed by 8 bases and 2 bases, with 12 bases remaining between them. This CDR3 comprises 14 residues. Germline CDR1 and CDR2: LNHDA and SQIVND (reference sequence). The CDR3 sequence: CASLSRPNTGELFF. In DNA, the CDR3 is TGTGCCAGTCTCAGCAGGCCCAACACCGGGGAGCTGTTTTTT.

The V call is TRBV11-2, the J call TRBJ1-2, with TRBD1 as a possible D gene (5 bases). The CDR3 length is 14 residues. In germline, CDR1 is SGHAT, CDR2 FQNNGV. Trimming removed 9 bases from V and 10 bases from J, with 24 bases in between. CDR3 sequence: CARPNRPYNEDYTF. The CDR3 DNA reads as TGTGCCAGGCCCAACAGGCCCTACAACGAGGACTACACCTTC. The variable domain in full, completed from reference TRBV11-2 and TRBJ1-2, reads EAGVAQSPRYKIIEKRQSVAFWCNPISGHATLYWYQQILGQGPKLLIQFQNNGVVDDSQLPKDRFSAERLKGVDSTLKIQPAKLEDSAVYLCARPNRPYNEDYTFGSGTRLTVV.

V usage is TRBV6-5 and J usage is TRBJ1-4; 8 bases agree with TRBD1. From germline, CDR1 is MNHEY and CDR2 SVGAGI. The CDR3 has 14 amino acids. V was pared by 5 bases and J by 2 bases, with 1 base of the junction left unmatched. CDR3 in amino acids: CASSQGATNEKLFF. The CDR3 nucleotides read TGTGCCAGCAGTCAGGGGGCTACTAATGAAAAACTGTTTTTT.

Written as DNA, the CDR3 is TGTGCCAGCAGTTCCATTAAAACAGGGGCCGAGCAGTACTTC. This encodes CASSSIKTGAEQYF. The chain employs TRBV28 and TRBJ2-7; 7 nucleotides agree with TRBD1. The CDR3 runs 14 residues. Per germline, CDR1 MDHEN and CDR2 SYDVKM. Unmatched junction bases numbered 9, after V lost 4 bases and J lost 6 bases.

The CDR3 region has the DNA TGTGCCAGTAGTGCCCGATGGGGGGGAGTAAACACCGGGGAGCTGTTTTTT. It yields the protein CASSARWGGVNTGELFF. The chain joins TRBV19 to TRBJ2-2; TRBD2 matches 7 bases. The junction had 11 bases not matched to a gene; V was cut back by 5 bases and J by 2 bases. This CDR3 has 17 amino acids. Germline V lookup: CDR1 LNHDA, CDR2 SQIVND (reference sequence). Looking up the rest from reference TRBV19 and TRBJ2-2 gives the full variable domain: DGGITQSPKYLFRKEGQNVTLSCEQNLNHDAMYWYRQDPGQGLRLIYYSQIVNDFQKGDIAEGYSVSREKKESFPLTVTSAQKNPTAFYLCASSARWGGVNTGELFFGEGSRLTVL.

The CDR3 bases are TGTGCCAGCAGCTTGGGGACAGGGACAATAAGCTCCTACAATGAGCAGTTCTTC. The encoded protein is CASSLGTGTISSYNEQFF. This rearrangement joins TRBV11-2 to TRBJ2-1, with 9 bases fitting TRBD1. CDR1 is SGHAT, CDR2 FQNNGV, per germline. Trimming removed 3 bases from V and 0 bases from J; junction bases left unmatched: 9. The CDR3 consists of 18 residues.

As concerns this clone: Other nucleotide sequences from this sample produce the same CDR3. V gene TRBV3-1 (or the pseudogene TRBV3-2) combines with J gene TRBJ1-2, with a weak D call TRBD1 (5 bases). V dropped 1 base and J dropped 4 bases, with 10 bases sitting between them. Per germline, CDR1 LGHDT and CDR2 YNNKEL (reference sequence). The CDR3 extends over 14 amino acids. CDR3 loop: CASSQGTGGYGYTF. The CDR3 coding sequence is TGTGCCAGCAGCCAAGGGACCGGGGGCTATGGCTACACCTTC.

The V and J genes are TRBV28 and TRBJ1-3, with a weak D call TRBD1 (5 bases). The germline V gene has CDR1 MDHEN and CDR2 SYDVKM. V lost 5 bases, J lost 4 bases, and 15 bases lay in between. There are 15 residues in the CDR3. CDR3 residues: CASSPPGSPGNTIYF. Here the CDR3 DNA reads TGTGCCAGCAGTCCCCCAGGGTCTCCGGGAAACACCATATATTTT.

This chain connects TRBV2 to TRBJ2-5; D may be TRBD2 (5 bases). The CDR3 sequence is 15 residues long. CDR1 and CDR2 from the germline V gene are SNHLY and FYNNEI. V was cut by 6 bases and J by 7 bases, with 21 bases left in between. The CDR3: CASSLTDFSPGTQYF. The CDR3 nucleotides are TGTGCCAGCAGCCTCACGGACTTCTCTCCCGGGACCCAGTACTTC.

The rearrangement uses TRBV7-9 and TRBJ1-1, with D maybe TRBD1 (5 bases). From germline, CDR1 is SEHNR and CDR2 FQNEAQ (reference sequence). The length of the CDR3 is 14 residues. Between the trimmed V and J ends, which lost 3 bases and 5 bases, there was a span of 13 bases. CDR3 DNA sequence: TGTGCCAGCAGCTTCCAGGGTCCTGGTACTGAAGCTTTCTTT. Protein sequence: CASSFQGPGTEAFF.

The J gene is TRBJ1-1, the V gene TRBV13, with 9 bases aligning to TRBD1. The CDR3 sequence is 12 residues long. Germline CDR1 and CDR2: PRHDT and FYEKMQ (reference sequence). The V segment lost 5 bases and the J segment 11 bases; nucleotides outside the gene matches: 6. CDR3 residues: CASSQGQGAAFF. DNA for the CDR3: TGTGCCAGCAGCCAGGGACAGGGTGCGGCTTTCTTT. The variable domain in full, with the rest retrieved from reference TRBV13 and TRBJ1-1, is AAGVIQSPRHLIKEKRETATLKCYPIPRHDTVYWYQQGPGQDPQFLISFYEKMQSDKGSIPDRFSAQQFSDYHSELNMSSLELGDSALYFCASSQGQGAAFFGQGTRLTVV.

The chain employs TRBV7-9 and TRBJ1-1; 10 nucleotides line up with TRBD1. J gave up 0 bases and V 3 bases, and 1 base lay outside the gene matches. This CDR3 has 15 residues. The germline gives CDR1 SEHNR, CDR2 FQNEAQ (reference sequence). The CDR3 is CASSLGTGVNTEAFF. The CDR3 region has the DNA TGTGCCAGCAGCTTGGGGACAGGGGTGAACACTGAAGCTTTCTTT.

The CDR3 nucleotides are TGTGCCAGCAGCCCTACGGGTGACTCCTACAATGAGCAGTTCTTC. Residues: CASSPTGDSYNEQFF. The chain carries TRBV7-2 and TRBJ2-1, with no clear D. V gave up 5 bases and J gave up 0 bases, with 11 bases separating them. Looked up from germline, CDR1 is SGHTA and CDR2 is FQGNSA. The CDR3 has 15 amino acids.

The chain links TRBV27 to TRBJ1-6; TRBD1 is a possible D gene (5 bases). The germline CDR1 and CDR2 sequences are MNHEY and SMNVEV (reference sequence). The CDR3 runs 17 residues. Trimming took 5 bases from V and 1 from J, leaving 15 bases between them. The CDR3 loop is CASSSEKGASYNSPLHF. DNA for the CDR3: TGTGCCAGCAGTAGCGAAAAAGGGGCTTCCTATAATTCACCCCTCCACTTT.

This clone turned up a few times. The chain couples TRBV5-1 to TRBJ2-5; D gene ambiguous. The length of the CDR3 is 12 residues. CDR1 and CDR2 (germline): SGHRS, YFSETQ. The V gene lost 3 bases and the J gene lost 1 base, with 4 bases spanning the gap. CDR3 loop: CASSWAQETQYF. The CDR3, as DNA: TGCGCCAGCAGCTGGGCCCAAGAGACCCAGTACTTC.